Following are 19 T cell receptor beta chains from one sample sequenced in a study of STAT5B mutations in CD4+ large granular lymphocyte leukemia. This table comes from immunoSEQ multiplex PCR, and its TCRdb copy is limited to in-frame clones, with some not included. The data contain under 40,000 clones, about 71% of them singletons. Sequenced input: CD4+ T cells from blood buffy coats. The receptors were sampled from a human donor in good health.

The rearrangement uses TRBV19 and TRBJ1-4; D gene ambiguous. CDR3 length equals 13 residues. V was trimmed by 4 bases and J by 8 bases, leaving 11 bases between them. Germline lookup yields CDR1 LNHDA and CDR2 SQIVND (reference sequence). The CDR3 DNA follows: TGTGCCAGTAGTACGGACCACACGGAAAAACTGTTTTTT. Encoded protein: CASSTDHTEKLFF.

This chain links TRBV6-5 with TRBJ1-2; the match to TRBD1 covers 7 bases. This CDR3 has 14 amino acids. V lost 6 bases and J lost 7; bases outside the gene matches: 11. Germline values: CDR1 MNHEY, CDR2 SVGAGI. The CDR3 region has the DNA TGTGCCAGCAGGTACCGGACAGGATCCGGTGGCTACACCTTC. This encodes CASRYRTGSGGYTF.

The chain carries TRBV28 and TRBJ1-5; D may be TRBD1 (5 bases). Germline lookup yields CDR1 MDHEN and CDR2 SYDVKM. The CDR3 extends over 13 amino acids. The germline V and J ends were trimmed by 4 bases and 6 bases, with 10 bases remaining between them. CDR3 region: CASSWGSGQPQHF. CDR3 bases: TGTGCCAGCAGTTGGGGGTCGGGTCAGCCCCAGCATTTT.

The chain couples TRBV6-1 to TRBJ2-7; 8 bases fit TRBD1. V was clipped by 6 bases and J by 2 bases; unmatched bases: 3. The V gene's germline CDR1 is MNHNS and CDR2 SASEGT. The CDR3 runs 13 residues. CDR3 amino acids: CASRWDRTYEQYF. The DNA for the CDR3 is TGTGCCAGCAGGTGGGACAGGACCTACGAGCAGTACTTC.

This chain connects TRBV30 to TRBJ1-1, with D perhaps matching TRBD1 (5 bases). The V end lost 5 bases, the J end lost 1 base, and 8 bases lay between the germline ends. This CDR3 is 12 amino acids long. Per the germline V gene, CDR1 is GTSNPN and CDR2 is SVGIG (reference sequence). The chain's CDR3 is CAWSTENTEAFF. In DNA form, the CDR3 reads TGTGCCTGGTCGACAGAGAACACTGAAGCTTTCTTT.

This chain joins TRBV7-4 and TRBJ1-6; no clear D. Germline CDR1 and CDR2: SGHVT and SQSDAQ. Trimming left V 4 bases short and J 9 bases short, with 19 bases between. The CDR3 runs 16 residues. The CDR3 loop is CASSSVGTRFISPLHF. CDR3 DNA sequence: TGTGCCAGCAGCTCGGTAGGTACACGGTTCATTTCACCCCTCCACTTT.

J is TRBJ1-5 and V is TRBV7-2; D unresolved. V gave up 0 bases and J gave up 4 bases, with 7 bases separating them. Germline V gene sequence: CDR1 SGHTA, CDR2 FQGNSA. This CDR3 contains 14 residues. CDR3 DNA: TGTGCCAGCAGCTTAGCCCAGGAGAATCAGCCCCAGCATTTT. Its protein product is CASSLAQENQPQHF.

CDR3 loop: CASTRTGLTLHF. DNA of the CDR3: TGTGCCAGCACACGGACCGGATTGACCCTCCACTTT. The genes are TRBV25-1 and TRBJ1-6; D is uncertain. This CDR3 is 12 amino acids long. The germline gives CDR1 MGHDK, CDR2 SYGVNS. The germline V and J ends were trimmed by 7 bases and 14 bases, with 15 bases remaining between them. The entire variable domain, with the rest obtained from reference TRBV25-1 and TRBJ1-6, is as follows: EADIYQTPRYLVIGTGKKITLECSQTMGHDKMYWYQQDPGMELHLIHYSYGVNSTEKGDLSSESTVSRIRTEHFPLTLESARPSHTSQYLCASTRTGLTLHFGNGTRLTVT.

The V gene is TRBV27, the J gene TRBJ1-1; TRBD1 might be the D (6 bases). The germline V gene has CDR1 MNHEY and CDR2 SMNVEV (reference sequence). Trimming cost V 4 bases and J 1 base, with 10 bases left between them. The CDR3 is made up of 14 amino acids. CDR3 bases: TGTGCCAGCAGTTCAAAACAGGGGAACACTGAAGCTTTCTTT. It yields the protein CASSSKQGNTEAFF.

The V and J genes are TRBV6-5 and TRBJ1-3; D gene uncertain. The CDR3 covers 13 residues. CDR1 is MNHEY, CDR2 SVGAGI, per germline. Trimming took off 7 bases at V and 2 bases at J, with 9 bases between the two ends. CDR3 amino acids: CASIGLTGNTIYF. In DNA form, the CDR3 reads TGTGCCAGCATAGGGTTAACTGGAAACACCATATATTTT.

This clone was detected only a few times. The chain has TRBV9 and TRBJ2-2; a possible D gene is TRBD1 (6 bases). Germline values: CDR1 SGDLS, CDR2 YYNGEE. Trimming stripped 5 bases from V and 7 bases from J, with 18 bases between. This CDR3 contains 15 residues. The CDR3 DNA reads as TGTGCCAGCAGGGGTCAACAGGGTCAGGGCGGGGAGCTGTTTTTT. This translates into CASRGQQGQGGELFF.

CDR3 in DNA: TGCAGTGCTATGGACAGCTATGGCTACACCTTC. Protein: CSAMDSYGYTF. This rearrangement joins TRBV20-1 to TRBJ1-2, with TRBD1 as a possible D gene (6 bases). Trimming removed 4 bases at V and 4 bases at J, with 7 bases between. The CDR3 contains 11 residues. Germline-derived CDR1 and CDR2 are DFQATT and SNEGSKA (reference sequence).

This rearrangement joins TRBV30 to TRBJ2-1; the D gene is possibly TRBD2 (7 bases). The V gene's germline CDR1 is GTSNPN and CDR2 SVGIG (reference sequence). The CDR3 sequence is 15 residues long. Trimming took off 5 bases at V and 3 bases at J, with 17 bases between the two ends. Written as DNA, the CDR3 is TGTGCCTGGGTTCTAGGGGGGGCCCTCTACAATGAGCAGTTCTTC. It specifies CAWVLGGALYNEQFF.

The J gene is TRBJ2-3, the V gene TRBV11-3, with D possibly TRBD2 on 7 matching bases. Deletions cut 1 base from V and 4 bases from J, with 15 bases between. Germline CDR1 is SGHNT and CDR2 is YENEEA. The CDR3 is 16 residues long. The CDR3 region has the DNA TGTGCCAGCAGCTTAGGTGCGCGGGGGCAAGCAGATACGCAGTATTTT. Protein product: CASSLGARGQADTQYF. Full variable domain (outside the CDR3, taken from reference TRBV11-3 and TRBJ2-3): EAGVVQSPRYKIIEKKQPVAFWCNPISGHNTLYWYLQNLGQGPELLIRYENEEAVDDSQLPKDRFSAERLKGVDSTLKIQPAELGDSAVYLCASSLGARGQADTQYFGPGTRLTVL.

The chain couples TRBV19 to TRBJ2-5; TRBD1 aligns across 7 bases. The J segment lost 5 bases and the V segment lost 5 bases, leaving 8 bases of the junction unmatched. Germline loops: CDR1 LNHDA, CDR2 SQIVND (reference sequence). CDR3 length equals 14 residues. The CDR3 here is CASSSGQVGETQYF. CDR3 nucleotide sequence: TGTGCCAGTAGTTCTGGACAGGTAGGGGAGACCCAGTACTTC.

This chain links TRBV4-1 with TRBJ2-5; 13 bases are a match to TRBD2. CDR1 is MGHRA and CDR2 is YSYEKL in the germline V gene. This CDR3 spans 19 amino acids. J was trimmed by 1 base and V by 3 bases; bases with no gene match: 11. For the CDR3, the DNA is TGCGCCAGCAGCCAGAGGGAAGGACTAGCGGGGGCCCCCCAAGAGACCCAGTACTTC. This codes for CASSQREGLAGAPQETQYF.

This CDR3 is CAWGSNTQYF. The DNA for the CDR3 is TGTGCCTGGGGGTCGAATACGCAGTATTTT. The genes are TRBV30 and TRBJ2-3; D uncertain. V was cut by 5 bases and J by 7 bases, with 7 bases left in between. The germline V gene has CDR1 GTSNPN and CDR2 SVGIG (reference sequence). This CDR3 has 10 amino acids.

The chain uses TRBV19 and TRBJ1-1; TRBD1 matches 7 bases. The CDR3 is made up of 14 amino acids. From germline, CDR1 is LNHDA and CDR2 SQIVND (reference sequence). With V trimmed by 7 bases and J by 0 bases, 5 bases remained unmatched. The CDR3 bases are TGTGCCAGTACCCCGGGGACAGTGAACACTGAAGCTTTCTTT. Its translation: CASTPGTVNTEAFF.

The chain carries TRBV7-6 and TRBJ1-3; D unresolved. CDR3 size: 16 residues. Trimming shortened V by 5 bases and J by 0 bases, and 14 bases separated the two germline ends. Germline CDR1 and CDR2: SGHVS and FNYEAQ. The CDR3: CASSPRGRASGNTIYF. Written as DNA, the CDR3 is TGTGCCAGCAGCCCCCGCGGCCGAGCCTCTGGAAACACCATATATTTT.